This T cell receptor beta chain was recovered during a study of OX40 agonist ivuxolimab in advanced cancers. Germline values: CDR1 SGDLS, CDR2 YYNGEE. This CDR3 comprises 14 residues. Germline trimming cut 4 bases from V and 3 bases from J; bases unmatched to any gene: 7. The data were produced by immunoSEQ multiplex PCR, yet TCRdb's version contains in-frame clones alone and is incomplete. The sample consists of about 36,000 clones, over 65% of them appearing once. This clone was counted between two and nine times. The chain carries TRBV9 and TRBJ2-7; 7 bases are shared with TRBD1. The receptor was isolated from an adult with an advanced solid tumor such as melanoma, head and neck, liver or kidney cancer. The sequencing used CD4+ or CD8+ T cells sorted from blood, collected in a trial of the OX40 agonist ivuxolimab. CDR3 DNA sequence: TGTGCCAGCAGCCCCGGGACAGACCTCTACGAGCAGTACTTC. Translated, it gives CASSPGTDLYEQYF.